This TCR beta chain was sequenced in a study of B cell selection in AIRE deficiency. Study-wide results and limits: Patient Tconv cells held 30% to 35% of Treg sequences shared by healthy donors.

A word on this clone: Antigen: not known.

There are 13 residues in the CDR3. In germline, CDR1 is SGHTA, CDR2 FQGNSA. V lost 1 base and J lost 5, with 6 bases in between. Per the authors' pipeline: Patients' conventional T cells yielded about 11x10^4 distinct TCRbeta sequences; donors' over 1.3x10^5. TCRdb's copy holds only in-frame clones and misses some; the assay was immunoSEQ multiplex PCR. Clone size and V and J calls were adopted from that table, with D and trimming inferred from the DNA. The repertoire holds about 24,000 clones, approximately 96% seen once, with less than 0.2% in the top ten. Sorting defined conventional CD4 T cells as CD4+CD127+.

The receptor was isolated from a human donor in good health. The sample taken for sequencing was CD4+CD127+ conventional T cells sorted from PBMCs. This chain connects TRBV7-2 to TRBJ2-1; D unclear. The CDR3 is CASSLGPHNEQFF. The CDR3 bases are TGTGCCAGCAGCTTAGGGCCTCACAATGAGCAGTTCTTC.